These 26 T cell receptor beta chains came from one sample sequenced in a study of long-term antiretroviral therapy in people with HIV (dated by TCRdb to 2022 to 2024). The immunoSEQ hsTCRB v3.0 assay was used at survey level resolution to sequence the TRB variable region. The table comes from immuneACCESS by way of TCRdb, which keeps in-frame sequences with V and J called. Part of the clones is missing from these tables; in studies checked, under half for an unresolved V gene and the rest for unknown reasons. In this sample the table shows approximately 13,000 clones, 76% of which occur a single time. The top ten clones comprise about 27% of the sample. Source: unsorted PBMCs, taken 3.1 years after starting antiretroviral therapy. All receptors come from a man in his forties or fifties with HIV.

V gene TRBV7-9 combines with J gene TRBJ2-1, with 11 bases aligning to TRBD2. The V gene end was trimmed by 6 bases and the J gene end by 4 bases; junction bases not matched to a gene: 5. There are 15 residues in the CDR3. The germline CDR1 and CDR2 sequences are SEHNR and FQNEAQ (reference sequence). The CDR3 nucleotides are TGTGCCAGCAGACCGACTAGCGGGGCTTACAATGAGCAGTTCTTC. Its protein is CASRPTSGAYNEQFF.

The CDR3 protein is CASSIGTPVGYTF. The CDR3 DNA reads TGTGCCAGTAGTATAGGGACTCCGGTTGGCTACACCTTC. The chain combines TRBV19 with TRBJ1-2, with D uncertain. V lost 1 base, J lost 7 bases, and 10 bases lay in between. CDR1 is LNHDA and CDR2 is SQIVND in the germline V gene (reference sequence). The CDR3 is 13 amino acids.

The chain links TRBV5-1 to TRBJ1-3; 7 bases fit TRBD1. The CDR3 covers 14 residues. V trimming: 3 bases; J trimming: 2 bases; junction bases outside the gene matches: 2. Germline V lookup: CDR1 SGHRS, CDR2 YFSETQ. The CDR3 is CASSSDRAGNTIYF. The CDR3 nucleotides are TGCGCCAGCAGCTCCGACAGGGCTGGAAACACCATATATTTT.

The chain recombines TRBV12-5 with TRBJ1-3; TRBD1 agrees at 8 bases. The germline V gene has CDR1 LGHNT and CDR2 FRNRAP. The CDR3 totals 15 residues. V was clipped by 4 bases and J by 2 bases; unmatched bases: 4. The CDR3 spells CASGSDRGPGNTIYF. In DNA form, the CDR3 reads TGTGCTAGTGGTTCCGACAGGGGACCTGGAAACACCATATATTTT. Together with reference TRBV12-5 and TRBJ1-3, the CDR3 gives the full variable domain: DARVTQTPRHKVTEMGQEVTMRCQPILGHNTVFWYRQTMMQGLELLAYFRNRAPLDDSGMPKDRFSAEMPDATLATLKIQPSEPRDSAVYFCASGSDRGPGNTIYFGEGSWLTVV.

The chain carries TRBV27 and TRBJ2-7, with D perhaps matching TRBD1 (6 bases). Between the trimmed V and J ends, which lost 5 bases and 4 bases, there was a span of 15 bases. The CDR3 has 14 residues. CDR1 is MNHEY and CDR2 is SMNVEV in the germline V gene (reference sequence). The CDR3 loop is CASSLTGNRYEQYF. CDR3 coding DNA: TGTGCCAGCAGTCTTACAGGGAATCGGTACGAGCAGTACTTC.

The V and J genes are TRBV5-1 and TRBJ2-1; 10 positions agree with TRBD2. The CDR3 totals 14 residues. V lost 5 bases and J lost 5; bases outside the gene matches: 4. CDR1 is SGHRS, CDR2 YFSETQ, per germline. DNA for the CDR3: TGCGCCAGCAGTAGCGGGGGGACCCACAATGAGCAGTTCTTC. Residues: CASSSGGTHNEQFF.

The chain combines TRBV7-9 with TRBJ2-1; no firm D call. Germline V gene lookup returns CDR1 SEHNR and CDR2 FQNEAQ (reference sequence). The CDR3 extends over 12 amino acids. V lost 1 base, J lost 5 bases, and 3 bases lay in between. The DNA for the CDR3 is TGTGCCAGCAGCTTAGGGGACAATGAGCAGTTCTTC. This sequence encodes CASSLGDNEQFF.

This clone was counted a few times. The CDR3 DNA sequence: TGTGCCAGCAGCTGGGAGATAGGACAGGGTACCTACGAGCAGTACTTC. Translation: CASSWEIGQGTYEQYF. The chain recombines TRBV7-9 with TRBJ2-7, with TRBD1 matching 8 bases. The CDR3 sequence is 16 residues long. Germline V lookup: CDR1 SEHNR, CDR2 FQNEAQ (reference sequence). The V and J ends lost 4 bases and 2 bases, in that order; junction bases with no gene match: 10.

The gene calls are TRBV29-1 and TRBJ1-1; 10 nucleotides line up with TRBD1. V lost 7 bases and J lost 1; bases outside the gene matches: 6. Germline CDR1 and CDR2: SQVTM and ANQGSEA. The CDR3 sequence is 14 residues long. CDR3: CSGGWTGGNTEAFF. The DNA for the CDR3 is TGCAGCGGTGGGTGGACAGGGGGGAACACTGAAGCTTTCTTT.

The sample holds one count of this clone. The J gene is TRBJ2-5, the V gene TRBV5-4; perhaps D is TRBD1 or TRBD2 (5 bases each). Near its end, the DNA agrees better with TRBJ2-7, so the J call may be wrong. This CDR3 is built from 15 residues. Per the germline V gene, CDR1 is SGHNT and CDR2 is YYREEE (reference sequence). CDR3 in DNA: TGTGCCAGCAGCTGGGGGTTCGGGTCTGGGAACGAGCAGTACTTC. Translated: CASSWGFGSGNEQYF.

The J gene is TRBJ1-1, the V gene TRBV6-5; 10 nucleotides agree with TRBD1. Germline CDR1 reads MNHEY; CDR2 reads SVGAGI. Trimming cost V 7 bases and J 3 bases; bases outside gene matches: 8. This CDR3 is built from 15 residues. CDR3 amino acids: CASNPSGTGDTEAFF. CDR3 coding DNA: TGTGCCAGCAACCCGTCCGGGACAGGGGACACTGAAGCTTTCTTT.

The CDR3 protein is CASSLGGEAFF. CDR3 in DNA: TGTGCCAGCAGCTTGGGAGGGGAAGCTTTCTTT. The chain recombines TRBV5-4 with TRBJ1-1; no clear D. CDR1 and CDR2 (germline): SGHNT, YYREEE (reference sequence). Trimming removed 0 bases at V and 8 bases at J, with 5 bases between. The CDR3 runs 11 residues.

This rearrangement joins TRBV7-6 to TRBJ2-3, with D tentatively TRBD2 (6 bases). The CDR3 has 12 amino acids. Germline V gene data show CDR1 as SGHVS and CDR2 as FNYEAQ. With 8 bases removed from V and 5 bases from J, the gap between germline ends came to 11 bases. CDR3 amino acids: CASFGGGDTQYF. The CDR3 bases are TGTGCCAGCTTCGGGGGAGGAGATACGCAGTATTTT. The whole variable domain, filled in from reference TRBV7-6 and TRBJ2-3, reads GAGVSQSPRYKVTKRGQDVALRCDPISGHVSLYWYRQALGQGPEFLTYFNYEAQQDKSGLPNDRFSAERPEGSISTLTIQRTEQRDSAMYRCASFGGGDTQYFGPGTRLTVL.

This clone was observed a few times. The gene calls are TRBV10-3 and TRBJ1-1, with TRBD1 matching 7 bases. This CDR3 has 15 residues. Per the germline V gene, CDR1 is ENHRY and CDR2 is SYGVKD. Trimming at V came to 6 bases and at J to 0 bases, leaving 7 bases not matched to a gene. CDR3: CAISPTGQMNTEAFF. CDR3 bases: TGTGCCATCAGCCCGACGGGACAGATGAACACTGAAGCTTTCTTT.

The CDR3 sequence is CASMGGQETQYF. CDR3 nucleotides: TGTGCCAGCATGGGGGGTCAAGAGACCCAGTACTTC. The V call is TRBV2, the J call TRBJ2-5, with D perhaps TRBD2 (6 bases). The CDR3 sequence is 12 residues long. V lost 7 bases, J lost 2 bases, and 8 bases lay in between. Germline CDR1 SNHLY, CDR2 FYNNEI.

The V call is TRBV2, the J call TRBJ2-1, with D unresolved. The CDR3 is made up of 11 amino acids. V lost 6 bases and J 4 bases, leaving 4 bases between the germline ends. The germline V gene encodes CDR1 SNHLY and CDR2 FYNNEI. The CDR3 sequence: CASRGYNEQFF. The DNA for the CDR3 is TGTGCCAGCAGGGGGTACAATGAGCAGTTCTTC.

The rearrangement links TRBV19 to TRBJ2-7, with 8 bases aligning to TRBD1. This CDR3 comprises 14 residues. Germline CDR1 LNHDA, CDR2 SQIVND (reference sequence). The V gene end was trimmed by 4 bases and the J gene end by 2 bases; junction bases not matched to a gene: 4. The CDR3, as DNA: TGTGCCAGTAGTACCGGACAGGGAGCCTACGAGCAGTACTTC. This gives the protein CASSTGQGAYEQYF.

The CDR3 coding sequence is TGTGCCAGCAGCCCAGGGTTTGAGCAGTTCTTC. Residues: CASSPGFEQFF. The V call is TRBV7-9, the J call TRBJ2-1; D is possibly TRBD1 (5 bases). V was cut by 5 bases and J by 9 bases, with 8 bases left in between. There are 11 residues in the CDR3. Per the germline V gene, CDR1 is SEHNR and CDR2 is FQNEAQ (reference sequence).

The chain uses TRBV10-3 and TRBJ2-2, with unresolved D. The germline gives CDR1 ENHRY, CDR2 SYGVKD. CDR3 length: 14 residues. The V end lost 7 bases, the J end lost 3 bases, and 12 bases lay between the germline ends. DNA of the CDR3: TGTGCCATCAAAGGTCAGACTTACACCGGGGAGCTGTTTTTT. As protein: CAIKGQTYTGELFF.

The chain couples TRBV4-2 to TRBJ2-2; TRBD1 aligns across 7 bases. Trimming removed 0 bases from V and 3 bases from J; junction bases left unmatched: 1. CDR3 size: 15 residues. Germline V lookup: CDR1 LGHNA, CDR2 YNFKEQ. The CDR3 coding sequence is TGTGCCAGCAGCCAAGATGGGACAGACACCGGGGAGCTGTTTTTT. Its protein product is CASSQDGTDTGELFF.

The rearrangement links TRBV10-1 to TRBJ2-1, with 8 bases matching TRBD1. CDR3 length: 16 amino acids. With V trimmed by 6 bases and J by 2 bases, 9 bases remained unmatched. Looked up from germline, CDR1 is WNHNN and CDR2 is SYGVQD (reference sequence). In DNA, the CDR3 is TGCGCCAGCAGCGACAGGGGCTTAGGAACCTACAATGAGCAGTTCTTC. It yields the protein CASSDRGLGTYNEQFF.

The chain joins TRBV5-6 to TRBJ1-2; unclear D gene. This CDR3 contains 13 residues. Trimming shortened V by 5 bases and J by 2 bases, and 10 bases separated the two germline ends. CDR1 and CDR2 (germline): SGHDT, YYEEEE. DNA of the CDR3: TGTGCCAGCAGGGACCGGATCAACTATGGCTACACCTTC. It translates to CASRDRINYGYTF. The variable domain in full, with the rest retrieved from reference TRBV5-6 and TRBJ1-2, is DAGVTQSPTHLIKTRGQQVTLRCSPKSGHDTVSWYQQALGQGPQFIFQYYEEEERQRGNFPDRFSGHQFPNYSSELNVNALLLGDSALYLCASRDRINYGYTFGSGTRLTVV.

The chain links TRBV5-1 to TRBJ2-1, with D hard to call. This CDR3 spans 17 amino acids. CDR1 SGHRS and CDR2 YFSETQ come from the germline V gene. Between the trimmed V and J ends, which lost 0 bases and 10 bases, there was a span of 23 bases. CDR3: CASSLARRSSPTAEQFF. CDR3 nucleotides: TGCGCCAGCAGCTTGGCCCGGCGATCTTCCCCAACAGCGGAGCAGTTCTTC. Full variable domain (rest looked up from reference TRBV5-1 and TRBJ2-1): KAGVTQTPRYLIKTRGQQVTLSCSPISGHRSVSWYQQTPGQGLQFLFEYFSETQRNKGNFPGRFSGRQFSNSRSEMNVSTLELGDSALYLCASSLARRSSPTAEQFFGPGTRLTVL.

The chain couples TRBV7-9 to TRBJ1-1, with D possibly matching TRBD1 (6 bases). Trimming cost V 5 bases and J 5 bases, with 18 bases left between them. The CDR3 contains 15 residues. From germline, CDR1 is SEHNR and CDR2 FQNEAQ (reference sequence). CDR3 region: CASSPSKGGGTEAFF. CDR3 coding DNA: TGTGCCAGCAGCCCCAGTAAGGGGGGAGGGACTGAAGCTTTCTTT. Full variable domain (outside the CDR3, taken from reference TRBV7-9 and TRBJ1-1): DTGVSQNPRHKITKRGQNVTFRCDPISEHNRLYWYRQTLGQGPEFLTYFQNEAQLEKSRLLSDRFSAERPKGSFSTLEIQRTEQGDSAMYLCASSPSKGGGTEAFFGQGTRLTVV.

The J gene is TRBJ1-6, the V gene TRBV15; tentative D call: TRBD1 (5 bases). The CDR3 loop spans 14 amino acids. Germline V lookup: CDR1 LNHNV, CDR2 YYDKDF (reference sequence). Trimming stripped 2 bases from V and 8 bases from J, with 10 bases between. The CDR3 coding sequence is TGTGCCACCAGCAGAACAGGCTACTATTCACCCCTCCACTTT. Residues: CATSRTGYYSPLHF.

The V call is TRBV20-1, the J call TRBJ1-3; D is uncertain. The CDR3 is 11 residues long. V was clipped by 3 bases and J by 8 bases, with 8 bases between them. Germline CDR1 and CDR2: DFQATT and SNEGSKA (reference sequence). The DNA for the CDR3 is TGCAGTGCTAGTCCCCGCGACACCATATATTTT. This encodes CSASPRDTIYF.